The 9 T cell receptor beta chains listed next were all sequenced from one sample in a study of T cell responses to AZD1222 COVID-19 vaccine. Sequencing used immunoSEQ multiplex PCR; TCRdb keeps in-frame clones, though not all of them. The sample contains 95,000 to 150,000 clones, about 90% of which appear only once. The input for sequencing was peripheral blood, taken on day 0 of AZD1222 vaccination. The receptors stem from an adult in good health.

The rearrangement uses TRBV18 and TRBJ2-2, with a possible D match to TRBD1 (6 bases). V lost 4 bases and J lost 3, with 12 bases in between. The CDR3 sequence is 15 residues long. CDR1 is KGHSH, CDR2 LQKENI, per germline. The CDR3 loop reads CASSLYRDDTGELFF. Here the CDR3 DNA reads TGTGCCAGCTCACTCTACAGGGACGACACCGGGGAGCTGTTTTTT.

The CDR3 loop is CASSYPLGSNYGYTF. The CDR3 DNA reads as TGTGCCAGCAGTTATCCACTGGGATCTAACTATGGCTACACCTTC. The chain has TRBV6-2 or TRBV6-3 and TRBJ1-2; no firm D call. V lost 3 bases and J lost 0, with 11 bases in between. Germline CDR1 reads MNHEY; CDR2 reads SVGEGT. The CDR3 runs to 15 residues.

Only a few counts were recorded for this clone. The V and J genes are TRBV7-9 and TRBJ2-7, with D uncertain. V lost 6 bases and J 6 bases, leaving 21 bases between the germline ends. The germline CDR1 and CDR2 sequences are SEHNR and FQNEAQ (reference sequence). The CDR3 contains 15 residues. The CDR3 region has the DNA TGTGCCAGCAGGTTTGACCAAACCCCCCACTCCGAGCAGTACTTC. Its protein product is CASRFDQTPHSEQYF.

The chain carries TRBV27 and TRBJ2-2; D remains ambiguous. Germline values: CDR1 MNHEY, CDR2 SMNVEV (reference sequence). CDR3 length: 13 amino acids. Trimming stripped 6 bases from V and 6 bases from J, with 11 bases between. In DNA, the CDR3 is TGTGCCAGCAGCTCCTACACGGCCGGGGAGCTGTTTTTT. It yields the protein CASSSYTAGELFF.

The chain is built from TRBV5-1 and TRBJ1-1; the match to TRBD1 covers 8 bases. J lost 0 bases, V lost 4 bases, and 8 bases had no gene match. This CDR3 spans 16 amino acids. Germline V CDR1 and CDR2: SGHRS, YFSETQ. CDR3 loop: CASSRPGTGLNTEAFF. The DNA of the CDR3 is TGCGCCAGCAGCCGTCCCGGGACAGGTTTGAACACTGAAGCTTTCTTT.

This rearrangement joins TRBV28 to TRBJ2-7; TRBD1 aligns across 9 bases. Germline V gives CDR1 MDHEN, CDR2 SYDVKM. This CDR3 is built from 15 residues. V dropped 2 bases and J dropped 3; count of bases not matched to a gene: 5. In DNA, the CDR3 is TGTGCCAGCAGTTTACGCGGGACAGGGATCTACGAGCAGTACTTC. Protein sequence: CASSLRGTGIYEQYF.

V gene TRBV3-1 (or the pseudogene TRBV3-2) combines with J gene TRBJ2-1; D gene ambiguous. The CDR3 is 13 amino acids. The V and J ends lost 2 bases and 5 bases respectively, with 7 bases between them. The germline gives CDR1 LGHDT, CDR2 YNNKEL (reference sequence). CDR3 region: CASSQIRNNEQFF. The CDR3 DNA reads TGTGCCAGCAGCCAAATTAGAAACAATGAGCAGTTCTTC.

The chain recombines TRBV9 with TRBJ2-3, with 7 positions matching TRBD2. Losses at the gene ends were 0 bases for V and 6 bases for J; bases not matched to a gene: 13. Germline V lookup: CDR1 SGDLS, CDR2 YYNGEE. This CDR3 contains 17 residues. Here the CDR3 reads CASSVGLAARGGDTQYF. The CDR3 bases are TGTGCCAGCAGCGTAGGGCTAGCGGCCCGGGGCGGGGATACGCAGTATTTT.

The genes are TRBV5-1 and TRBJ2-1; D perhaps matches TRBD2 (6 bases). Looked up from germline, CDR1 is SGHRS and CDR2 is YFSETQ. V was trimmed by 1 base and J by 7 bases, leaving 21 bases between them. This CDR3 has 17 amino acids. In nucleotides, the CDR3 is TGCGCCAGCAGCTTGATAAGTACTAGCCCCGTTCCAAATGAGCAGTTCTTC. It is translated as CASSLISTSPVPNEQFF.